This T cell receptor (beta chain) was obtained from a study of blood T cell repertoires in COVID-19 (TCRdb year 2020). About the study as a whole: The collaborator samples originated in the United States, Italy and Spain and spanned the acute and convalescent phases of COVID-19. A de-identified subject ID, COVID-19 status, age in years and sex were almost always included in the sample metadata. The material from the prospective study consisted of cDNA or gDNA derived from T cells, B-cell-depleted T cells, or PBMCs. Subjects who had been exposed to COVID-19, were actively infected with it, or had recovered from it provided the deeply sampled blood TCRbeta repertoires that made up the dataset. The samples were drawn from two sources: the first 160 participants of the ongoing ImmuneRACE study, and 1,000 to 1,500 subjects contributed by 6 global collaborators. Where available, HLA class I and class II types were obtained from metadata supplied by the sample provider rather than from assay-based typing. The repertoires were released in a freely available public database intended as a resource for research on the immune response to SARS-CoV-2. The research as a whole found: The quantity of clinical and demographic metadata differed by source and by participant and was supplied without curation.

The collaborating institutions used their own protocols to collect whole blood in K2EDTA tubes. For TCRbeta analysis, collaborators shipped samples in one of three forms: frozen whole blood, isolated PBMCs, or DNA extracted from either of those sample types. TCRbeta CDR3 regions were amplified from genomic DNA using the immunoSEQ Assay, a bias-controlled multiplex PCR. In the original analysis: Nucleated cell counts per sample were estimated from amplification of reference gene primers within the assay. Sequence reads were collapsed and filtered to measure the absolute abundance of every unique TCRbeta CDR3 rearrangement. For each sample, productive Simpson clonality was calculated as the square root of Simpson's diversity index over productive rearrangements. The clones in this table, taken by TCRdb from immuneACCESS, are in-frame only. Not every clone is retained; where verified, under half of the shortfall comes from an unresolved V gene, and the cause of the rest is unknown. V, J and clone size derive from that table, while D and trimming were established from the DNA sequence. The sample includes some 250,000 clones, with 88% observed a single time. The ten most abundant clones make up just under 0.8% of the sample.

As concerns this clone: Its antigen is unknown. No qualities accompany the bases; no much larger clone lies one base away.

V loses 11 bases of germline sequence and J loses 7 bases, and the interval between the two ends is 14 bases. As encoded in the germline V gene, CDR1 is SNHLY while CDR2 is FYNNEI. There are 11 amino acids in the CDR3, from cysteine to phenylalanine inclusive. This entry keeps only the CDR3 DNA: 33 bases, framed from base 1. Sequenced input: peripheral blood. Recombination joined TRBV2 with TRBJ2-5, and perhaps TRBD2 as D gene, on 5 matching bases. The clonotype comes from a woman in her 30s with acute or convalescent COVID-19. The DNA reads TGTGCCGGCGGACTTAGCGCGACCCAGTACTTC. This yields the protein CAGGLSATQYF.